What follows describes a single TCR beta chain. This CDR3 spans 14 amino acids. Trimming removed 2 bases from V and 8 bases from J; junction bases left unmatched: 8. Germline V CDR1 and CDR2: SGHDT, YYEEEE. The data stem from a study of blood T cell repertoires in COVID-19. Background on the study: Samples of COVID-19 (acute and convalescent) were obtained from the United States, Italy and Spain.

TCRdb keeps only in-frame clones here, not all; method: immunoSEQ multiplex PCR. The sample includes 200,000 to 300,000 clones, 84% of them seen just once. This TCR was sampled from a human donor in a cohort sampled during active COVID-19. This chain joins TRBV5-6 and TRBJ1-1, with TRBD1 identical over 8 bases. Specimen: peripheral blood. In nucleotides, the CDR3 is TGTGCCAGCAGCTTCGGACAGGGTGACGTGGAAGCTTTCTTT. Protein: CASSFGQGDVEAFF. The variable domain in full, completed from reference TRBV5-6 and TRBJ1-1, reads DAGVTQSPTHLIKTRGQQVTLRCSPKSGHDTVSWYQQALGQGPQFIFQYYEEEERQRGNFPDRFSGHQFPNYSSELNVNALLLGDSALYLCASSFGQGDVEAFFGQGTRLTVV.